A single sample is the source of the 17 T cell receptor beta chains below, sequenced in a study of T cell responses to AZD1222 COVID-19 vaccine. Assay: immunoSEQ multiplex PCR; the TCRdb copy retains only in-frame clones and omits some. Of 70,000 to 100,000 clones in the sample, 80% to 90% were seen once. The input for sequencing was peripheral blood, taken 28 days after the second AZD1222 dose. Receptors were obtained from an adult who received the AZD1222 COVID-19 vaccine.

Only a few counts were recorded for this clone. This chain joins TRBV6-1 and TRBJ1-5; D perhaps matches TRBD1 (6 bases). Germline V gene lookup returns CDR1 MNHNS and CDR2 SASEGT. The CDR3 has 14 residues. V lost 1 base to trimming and J lost 6 bases, with 10 bases between them. CDR3 loop: CASSEVRGAQPQHF. DNA for the CDR3: TGTGCCAGCAGTGAAGTACGGGGGGCTCAGCCCCAGCATTTT.

A few counts support this clone. The J gene is TRBJ1-3, the V gene TRBV24-1; 8 nucleotides agree with TRBD1. This CDR3 spans 17 amino acids. J lost 2 bases, V lost 4 bases, and 9 bases had no gene match. Germline CDR1 is KGHDR and CDR2 is SFDVKD. The CDR3 bases are TGTGCCACCAGTGAGTCTACAGGGGGTAGTACTGGAAACACCATATATTTT. It yields the protein CATSESTGGSTGNTIYF.

This clone was observed a handful of times. V is TRBV7-7 and J is TRBJ2-2; possibly TRBD2 for D (6 bases). V lost 1 base, J lost 1 base, and 13 bases lay in between. Germline values: CDR1 SSHAT, CDR2 FNYEAQ (reference sequence). The CDR3 is 17 amino acids. The CDR3 DNA follows: TGTGCCAGCAGCTTAGGGGGGGACGGGAAGAACACCGGGGAGCTGTTTTTT. This translates into CASSLGGDGKNTGELFF.

CDR3 coding DNA: TGTGCCAGCAGTGAAGTTACGGTGAACACTGAAGCTTTCTTT. Translating gives CASSEVTVNTEAFF. The chain is built from TRBV6-1 and TRBJ1-1; D not certain. V lost 1 base, J lost 0 bases, and 6 bases lay in between. This CDR3 is built from 14 residues. Germline CDR1 and CDR2: MNHNS and SASEGT.

This clone has only one observation. This chain connects TRBV4-3 to TRBJ2-1, with D maybe TRBD1 (6 bases). The V end lost 0 bases, the J end lost 9 bases, and 12 bases lay between the germline ends. Per the germline V gene, CDR1 is LGHNA and CDR2 is YSLEER. This CDR3 has 14 amino acids. CDR3 residues: CASSQEPTGIEQFF. The CDR3 nucleotides read TGCGCCAGCAGCCAAGAGCCAACAGGGATTGAGCAGTTCTTC.

This chain links TRBV19 with TRBJ1-1; D not resolved. The CDR3 totals 14 residues. Trimming removed 3 bases from V and 8 bases from J, with 16 bases in between. The germline CDR1 and CDR2 sequences are LNHDA and SQIVND (reference sequence). The CDR3 nucleotides read TGTGCCAGTAGTATTCAGGTGGCCTCCCCCGAAGCTTTCTTT. Translated, it gives CASSIQVASPEAFF.

The chain links TRBV13 to TRBJ2-7; D unresolved. Between the trimmed V and J ends, which lost 0 bases and 2 bases, there was a span of 11 bases. The germline CDR1 and CDR2 sequences are PRHDT and FYEKMQ (reference sequence). The CDR3 runs to 15 residues. Here the CDR3 reads CASSLGVGGAYEQYF. CDR3 in DNA: TGTGCCAGCAGCTTAGGAGTCGGCGGCGCCTACGAGCAGTACTTC.

The chain is built from TRBV5-4 and TRBJ1-4, with D maybe TRBD1 (5 bases). The ends were cut back, 3 bases at V and 8 bases at J, with 11 bases in the middle. Germline loops: CDR1 SGHNT, CDR2 YYREEE (reference sequence). This CDR3 has 13 residues. The CDR3 loop reads CASSWGGREKLFF. Written as DNA, the CDR3 is TGTGCCAGCAGCTGGGGGGGACGCGAAAAACTGTTTTTT.

In this sample, this clone turned up once. The chain combines TRBV28 with TRBJ1-6; D perhaps matches TRBD1 (6 bases). The V gene lost 6 bases and the J gene lost 10 bases, with 10 bases spanning the gap. In germline, CDR1 is MDHEN, CDR2 SYDVKM. The CDR3 runs to 12 residues. CDR3 coding DNA: TGTGCCAGCAGCAAGGGGGACTCACCCCTCCACTTT. Translated, it gives CASSKGDSPLHF.

This clone was picked up one time. The CDR3 protein is CASRTGGYEQYF. The CDR3 DNA follows: TGTGCCAGCAGGACAGGGGGCTACGAGCAGTACTTC. The chain combines TRBV12-3 or TRBV12-4 with TRBJ2-7, with 9 bases identical to TRBD1. CDR3 length equals 12 residues. The J segment lost 3 bases and the V segment lost 6 bases, leaving 0 bases of the junction unmatched.

This clone was seen more than once but under ten times. V usage is TRBV19 and J usage is TRBJ2-5; D might be TRBD1 (5 bases). Germline V lookup: CDR1 LNHDA, CDR2 SQIVND (reference sequence). CDR3 size: 15 residues. V was clipped by 1 base and J by 1 base, with 10 bases between them. This chain's CDR3 is CASSIAAGPQETQYF. CDR3 in DNA: TGTGCCAGTAGTATAGCGGCAGGGCCCCAAGAGACCCAGTACTTC.

The chain recombines TRBV28 with TRBJ1-1; D possibly corresponds to TRBD1 (5 bases). Germline V gene lookup returns CDR1 MDHEN and CDR2 SYDVKM. This CDR3 comprises 15 residues. Trimming cost V 7 bases and J 6 bases, with 21 bases left between them. The CDR3 DNA sequence: TGTGCCAGCATGACCGGGACCCCATCGCGCCCTGAAGCTTTCTTT. Residues: CASMTGTPSRPEAFF. The whole variable domain, remainder taken from reference TRBV28 and TRBJ1-1, is DVKVTQSSRYLVKRTGEKVFLECVQDMDHENMFWYRQDPGLGLRLIYFSYDVKMKEKGDIPEGYSVSREKKERFSLILESASTNQTSMYLCASMTGTPSRPEAFFGQGTRLTVV.

V is TRBV30 and J is TRBJ1-5; no clear D. This CDR3 region has 13 residues. The germline CDR1 and CDR2 sequences are GTSNPN and SVGIG (reference sequence). V shed 3 bases and J shed 0 bases, with 6 bases lying between them. The CDR3: CAWSSDSNQPQHF. The CDR3 coding sequence is TGTGCCTGGAGCAGCGATAGCAATCAGCCCCAGCATTTT.

V is TRBV11-2 and J is TRBJ1-4; D ambiguous. Germline V gives CDR1 SGHAT, CDR2 FQNNGV. The CDR3 length is 13 residues. V shed 1 base and J shed 10 bases, with 10 bases lying between them. This CDR3 reads CASSLGSRGKLFF. CDR3 DNA sequence: TGTGCCAGCAGCTTAGGGTCACGGGGAAAACTGTTTTTT.

The DNA of the CDR3 is TGTGCCAGCAGGAACACTGAAGCTTTCTTT. Translating gives CASRNTEAFF. V and J are TRBV6-4 and TRBJ1-1, with unresolved D. The CDR3 has 10 residues. Germline V CDR1 and CDR2: MRHNA, SNTAGT. Between the trimmed V and J ends, which lost 6 bases and 1 base, there was a span of 0 bases.

CDR3 sequence reads: CASSQYYGGYQETQYF. The DNA of the CDR3 is TGTGCCAGCAGCCAATACTACGGGGGTTACCAAGAGACCCAGTACTTC. The chain joins TRBV7-7 to TRBJ2-5, with a possible D match to TRBD2 (6 bases). Germline assignment: CDR1 SSHAT and CDR2 FNYEAQ (reference sequence). The CDR3 contains 16 residues. The V and J ends lost 5 bases and 0 bases respectively, with 16 bases between them.

The genes are TRBV10-3 and TRBJ1-4; TRBD1 aligns across 8 bases. The germline CDR1 and CDR2 sequences are ENHRY and SYGVKD. The CDR3 extends over 12 amino acids. Trimming cost V 6 bases and J 12 bases; bases outside gene matches: 6. The CDR3 DNA sequence: TGTGCCATCAGACCTGGACAGGGCCAACTGTTTTTT. As protein: CAIRPGQGQLFF.